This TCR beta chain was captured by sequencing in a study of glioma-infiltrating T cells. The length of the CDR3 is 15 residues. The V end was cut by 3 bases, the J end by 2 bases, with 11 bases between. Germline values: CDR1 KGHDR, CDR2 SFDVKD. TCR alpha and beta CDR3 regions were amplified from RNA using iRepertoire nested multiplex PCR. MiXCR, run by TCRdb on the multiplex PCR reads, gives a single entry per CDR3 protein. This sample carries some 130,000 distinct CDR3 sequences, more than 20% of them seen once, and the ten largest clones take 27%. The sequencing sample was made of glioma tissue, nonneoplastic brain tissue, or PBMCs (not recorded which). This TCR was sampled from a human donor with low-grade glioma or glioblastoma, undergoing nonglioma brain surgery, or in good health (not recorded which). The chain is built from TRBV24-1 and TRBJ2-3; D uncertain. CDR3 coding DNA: TGTGCCACCAGTGATCGGCGGCAGGTCACAGATACGCAGTATTTT. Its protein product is CATSDRRQVTDTQYF.